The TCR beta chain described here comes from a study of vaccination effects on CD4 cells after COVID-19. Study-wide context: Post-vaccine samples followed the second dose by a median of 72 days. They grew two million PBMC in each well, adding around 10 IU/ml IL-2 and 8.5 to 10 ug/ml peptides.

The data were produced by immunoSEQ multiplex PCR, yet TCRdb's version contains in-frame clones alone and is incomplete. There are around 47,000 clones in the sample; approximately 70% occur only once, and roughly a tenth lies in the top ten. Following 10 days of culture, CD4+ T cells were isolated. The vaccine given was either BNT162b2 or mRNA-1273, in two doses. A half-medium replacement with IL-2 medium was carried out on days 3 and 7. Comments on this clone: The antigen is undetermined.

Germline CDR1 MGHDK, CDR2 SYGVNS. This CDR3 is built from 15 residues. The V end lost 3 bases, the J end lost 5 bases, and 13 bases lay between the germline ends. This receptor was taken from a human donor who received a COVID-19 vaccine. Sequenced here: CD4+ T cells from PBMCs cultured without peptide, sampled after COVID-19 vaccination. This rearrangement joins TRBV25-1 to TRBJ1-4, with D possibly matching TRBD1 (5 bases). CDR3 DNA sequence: TGTGCCAGCAGTGATGCGAGGGGACCGAATGAAAAACTGTTTTTT. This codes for CASSDARGPNEKLFF.